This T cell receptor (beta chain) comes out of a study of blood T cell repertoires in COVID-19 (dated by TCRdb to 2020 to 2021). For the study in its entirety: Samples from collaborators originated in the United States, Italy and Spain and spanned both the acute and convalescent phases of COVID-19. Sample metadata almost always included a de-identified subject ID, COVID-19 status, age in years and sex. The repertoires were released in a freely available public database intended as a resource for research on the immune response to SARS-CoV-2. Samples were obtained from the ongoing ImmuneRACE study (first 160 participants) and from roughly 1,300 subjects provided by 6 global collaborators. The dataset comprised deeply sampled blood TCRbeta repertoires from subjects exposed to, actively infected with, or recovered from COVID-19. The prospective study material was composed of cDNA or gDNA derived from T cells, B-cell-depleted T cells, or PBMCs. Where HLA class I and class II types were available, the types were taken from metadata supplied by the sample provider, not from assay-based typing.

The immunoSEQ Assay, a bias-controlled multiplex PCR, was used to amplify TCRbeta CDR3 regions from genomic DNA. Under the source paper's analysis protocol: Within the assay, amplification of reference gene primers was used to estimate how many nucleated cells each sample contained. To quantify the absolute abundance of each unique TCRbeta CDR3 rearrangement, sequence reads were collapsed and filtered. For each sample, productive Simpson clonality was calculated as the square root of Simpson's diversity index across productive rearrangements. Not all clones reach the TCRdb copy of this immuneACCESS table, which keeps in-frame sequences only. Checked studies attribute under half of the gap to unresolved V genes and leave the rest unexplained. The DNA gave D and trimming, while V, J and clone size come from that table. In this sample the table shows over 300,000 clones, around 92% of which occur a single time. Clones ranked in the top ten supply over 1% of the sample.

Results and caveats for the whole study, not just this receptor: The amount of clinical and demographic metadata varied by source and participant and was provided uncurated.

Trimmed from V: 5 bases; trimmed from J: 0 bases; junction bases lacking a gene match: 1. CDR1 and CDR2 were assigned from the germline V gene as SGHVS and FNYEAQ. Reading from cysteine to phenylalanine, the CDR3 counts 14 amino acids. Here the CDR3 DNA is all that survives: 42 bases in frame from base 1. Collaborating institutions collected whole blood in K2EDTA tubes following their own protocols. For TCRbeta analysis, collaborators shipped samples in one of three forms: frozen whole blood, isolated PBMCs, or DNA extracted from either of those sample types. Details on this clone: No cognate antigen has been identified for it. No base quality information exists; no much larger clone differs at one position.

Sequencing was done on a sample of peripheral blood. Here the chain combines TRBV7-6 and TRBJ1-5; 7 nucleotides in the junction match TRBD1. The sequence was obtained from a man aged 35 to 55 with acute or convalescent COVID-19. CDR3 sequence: CASSTGDSNQPQHF. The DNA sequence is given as TGTGCCAGCAGCACAGGGGATAGCAATCAGCCCCAGCATTTT.